These T cell receptor beta chains were read from a single sample in a study of control samples from healthy donors and cancer patients. Clones were read by immunoSEQ multiplex PCR, and TCRdb kept only the in-frame ones, dropping some. The repertoire holds 40,000 to 45,000 clones, roughly 65% seen once, with about 15% in the top ten. What was sequenced was formalin-fixed, paraffin-embedded tissue. The receptor source for this set is a male donor with melanoma. CDR3s include the opening cysteine and the closing phenylalanine or tryptophan. Each record gives: CDR3 protein, CDR3 DNA, D gene, clone size, J gene, V gene. D genes are given only for firm matches. Rows may omit the clone size; those that give it use once, few, many or a size class.

CASRVSSGSADTQYF TGTGCCAGCAGGGTCTCTAGCGGGAGCGCAGATACGCAGTATTTT TRBD2 . TRBJ2-3 TRBV28
CASSIDFREGYNEQFF TGTGCCAGTAGTATAGATTTCAGGGAGGGTTACAATGAGCAGTTCTTC TRBD2 . TRBJ2-1 TRBV19
CASSSARLSEAYNEQFF TGTGCCAGCAGCTCCGCCCGACTAAGTGAAGCCTACAATGAGCAGTTCTTC . . TRBJ2-1 TRBV13
CASSSVVRNTGELFF TGTGCCAGCAGCTCCGTAGTGCGGAACACCGGGGAGCTGTTTTTT . . TRBJ2-2 TRBV7-6
CASSVSAGAGEQYF TGTGCCAGCAGCGTCTCAGCGGGAGCGGGTGAGCAGTACTTC TRBD2 few TRBJ2-7 TRBV9
CSASRGKGSPRF TGCAGTGCTAGTCGCGGAAAGGGGTCCCCTCGCTTC . . TRBJ2-7 TRBV20-1
CASSVGLAGAYEQYF TGTGCCAGCAGCGTAGGACTAGCGGGCGCCTACGAGCAGTACTTC TRBD2 . TRBJ2-7 TRBV9
CASAGQLYEQYF TGTGCCAGCGCGGGGCAACTTTACGAGCAGTACTTC . few TRBJ2-7 TRBV3-1/TRBV3-2
CASSPAQGLNTGELFF TGTGCCAGCAGCCCGGCACAGGGCCTCAACACCGGGGAGCTGTTTTTT . . TRBJ2-2 TRBV7-7
CASSEIVALAKNIQYF TGTGCCAGCAGTGAAATCGTAGCCCTAGCCAAAAACATTCAGTACTTC . . TRBJ2-4 TRBV6-1
CASSFWDRVAGELFF TGCGCCAGCAGCTTCTGGGACAGGGTCGCCGGGGAGCTGTTTTTT TRBD1 . TRBJ2-2 TRBV5-1
CASSQGGRFIGAFF TGTGCCAGCAGCCAAGGGGGAAGGTTCATCGGAGCTTTCTTT . . TRBJ1-1 TRBV14
CASSQDVVGTSGSREQYF TGTGCCAGCAGCCAAGATGTTGTAGGGACTAGCGGGAGTCGCGAGCAGTACTTC TRBD2 . TRBJ2-7 TRBV3-1/TRBV3-2
CASSASGSNQPQHF TGTGCCAGCAGTGCCTCAGGGAGCAATCAGCCCCAGCATTTT . . TRBJ1-5 TRBV2
CASSLWGNNSPLHF TGTGCCAGCAGTTTATGGGGGAACAATTCACCCCTCCACTTT . . TRBJ1-6 TRBV28
CASSPNRVGKSSYEQYF TGTGCCAGCAGCCCGAACAGGGTTGGGAAGAGCTCCTACGAGCAGTACTTC . . TRBJ2-7 TRBV7-6
CASSLALSGGTEAFF TGTGCCAGCAGCTTGGCCCTCTCGGGAGGCACTGAAGCTTTCTTT . . TRBJ1-1 TRBV5-5
CKVGHEQYF TGCAAGGTCGGCCACGAGCAGTACTTC . . TRBJ2-7 TRBV28
CSVVPADVTNYGYTF TGCAGCGTTGTACCAGCCGACGTTACTAACTATGGCTACACCTTC . once TRBJ1-2 TRBV29-1
CASSFYRGNYGYTF TGTGCCAGCAGTTTTTATAGGGGCAATTATGGCTACACCTTC . once TRBJ1-2 TRBV28
CATSERQGTDTQYF TGTGCCACCAGTGAGCGACAGGGCACAGATACGCAGTATTTT . many TRBJ2-3 TRBV24-1
CASRQLAGGYNEQFF TGTGCCAGCAGACAACTAGCGGGGGGTTACAATGAGCAGTTCTTC TRBD2 . TRBJ2-1 TRBV2
CASRNEGRVRETQYF TGTGCCAGCAGAAATGAAGGACGGGTGAGGGAGACCCAGTACTTC . . TRBJ2-5 TRBV11-2
CASSDSHTAYEQYF TGCGCCAGCAGTGATAGCCACACAGCCTACGAGCAGTACTTC . . TRBJ2-7 TRBV10-1
CAQAGGKVVGNYGYTF TGTGCCCAAGCGGGGGGCAAGGTGGTAGGAAACTATGGCTACACCTTC . . TRBJ1-2 TRBV30
CSVAGTSGPSEQFF TGCAGCGTTGCCGGGACTAGCGGGCCCTCTGAGCAGTTCTTC TRBD2 . TRBJ2-1 TRBV29-1
CASSPRQDLPTDTQYF TGTGCCAGCAGTCCCCGACAGGACCTCCCCACAGATACGCAGTATTTT . . TRBJ2-3 TRBV27
CSVEPGGGYNEQFF TGCAGCGTTGAACCAGGGGGCGGGTACAATGAGCAATTCTTC TRBD1 . TRBJ2-1 TRBV29-1
CASSSGTGGAEPYNEQFF TGTGCCAGCAGTTCTGGGACAGGGGGCGCAGAGCCCTACAATGAGCAGTTCTTC TRBD1 . TRBJ2-1 TRBV28
CASSFIGQGRKPQHF TGTGCCAGCAGTTTCATAGGACAGGGTAGGAAGCCCCAGCATTTT TRBD1 . TRBJ1-5 TRBV28
CASLGSGGKTQYF TGTGCCAGCTTGGGATCCGGGGGTAAGACCCAGTACTTC . . TRBJ2-5 TRBV6-5
CASSSGGYEQYF TGTGCCAGCAGCTCAGGAGGCTACGAGCAGTACTTC . . TRBJ2-7 TRBV28
CASSGRDRGYEQYF TGTGCCAGTAGTGGCCGGGACAGGGGCTACGAGCAGTACTTC TRBD1 . TRBJ2-7 TRBV19
CASSQDGAPQETQYF TGTGCCAGCAGCCAAGATGGTGCCCCTCAAGAGACCCAGTACTTC . . TRBJ2-5 TRBV3-1/TRBV3-2
CASSAGTSGTGELFF TGTGCCAGCAGCGCCGGGACTAGCGGCACCGGGGAGCTGTTTTTT TRBD2 . TRBJ2-2 TRBV6-4
CASSPPTSAQETQYF TGTGCCAGCAGCCCTCCTACTAGCGCCCAAGAGACCCAGTACTTC TRBD2 . TRBJ2-5 TRBV7-9
CASRQGARVTEAFF TGTGCCAGCAGGCAGGGGGCGCGTGTCACTGAAGCTTTCTTT TRBD1 once TRBJ1-1 TRBV2
CASSLGESQETQYF TGCGCCAGCAGCTTGGGCGAGAGCCAAGAGACCCAGTACTTC . . TRBJ2-5 TRBV5-1